The 21 T cell receptor beta chains given below trace back to one sample, sequenced in a study of response to subunit inactivated influenza vaccine. TCRdb reprocessed the RT-PCR reads with MiXCR, giving one entry per CDR3 protein. The profile shows around 540,000 distinct CDR3 sequences, 12% of them singletons. Sequencing was performed on PBMCs from blood, taken on the day of vaccination. The receptors were gathered from a man aged 50-60 years who received an inactivated influenza vaccine.

This clonotype was counted only a few times. The chain couples TRBV20-1 to TRBJ2-2, with D tentatively TRBD1 (6 bases). The germline V and J ends were trimmed by 5 bases and 6 bases, with 13 bases remaining between them. CDR1 and CDR2 (germline): DFQATT, SNEGSKA (reference sequence). CDR3 length equals 13 residues. CDR3 amino acids: CSASGTSAGELFF. The CDR3 DNA reads as TGCAGTGCTTCCGGGACATCGGCCGGGGAGCTGTTTTTT.

This clonotype was observed at least ten times. The rearrangement links TRBV28 to TRBJ1-2, with a tentative D call TRBD1 (5 bases). Trimming removed 7 bases at V and 3 bases at J, with 15 bases between. The germline gives CDR1 MDHEN, CDR2 SYDVKM. The CDR3 contains 14 residues. The CDR3 is CASTIPWGDYGYTF. CDR3 in DNA: TGTGCCAGCACTATCCCTTGGGGCGACTATGGCTACACCTTC.

The J gene is TRBJ1-1, the V gene TRBV19; D is ambiguous. The CDR3 length is 13 residues. The germline V and J ends were trimmed by 2 bases and 0 bases, with 4 bases remaining between them. Germline lookup yields CDR1 LNHDA and CDR2 SQIVND (reference sequence). Here the CDR3 reads CASSISVNTEAFF. The DNA of the CDR3 is TGTGCCAGTAGTATAAGTGTGAACACTGAAGCTTTCTTT.

In its sample, this clonotype was seen a few times. The chain carries TRBV28 and TRBJ1-2; D may be TRBD1 (6 bases). The CDR3 extends over 12 amino acids. V was cut by 7 bases and J by 2 bases, with 8 bases left in between. Per germline, CDR1 MDHEN and CDR2 SYDVKM. In DNA form, the CDR3 reads TGTGCCAGCACCGACAGGAACTATGGCTACACCTTC. Translating gives CASTDRNYGYTF.

This clonotype has a handful of counts. V and J are TRBV7-2 and TRBJ2-2, with 7 bases identical to TRBD1. With V trimmed by 6 bases and J by 7 bases, 14 bases remained unmatched. This CDR3 contains 16 residues. CDR1 and CDR2 (germline): SGHTA, FQGNSA. CDR3 sequence: CASREPTGFPRGELFF. The CDR3 nucleotides read TGTGCCAGCAGAGAACCGACAGGGTTCCCCCGCGGGGAGCTGTTTTTT. Looking up the rest from reference TRBV7-2 and TRBJ2-2 gives the full variable domain: GAGVSQSPSNKVTEKGKDVELRCDPISGHTALYWYRQSLGQGLEFLIYFQGNSAPDKSGLPSDRFSAERTGGSVSTLTIQRTQQEDSAVYLCASREPTGFPRGELFFGEGSRLTVL.

This clonotype has a handful of counts. This chain links TRBV6-2 or TRBV6-3 with TRBJ2-2; possibly TRBD1 or TRBD2 for D (5 bases each). With 0 bases removed from V and 3 bases from J, the gap between germline ends came to 14 bases. The CDR3 contains 17 residues. Germline CDR1 and CDR2: MNHEY and SVGEGT. The CDR3 sequence: CASSYSIRGEHTGELFF. CDR3 bases: TGTGCCAGCAGTTACTCGATCCGGGGCGAGCACACCGGGGAGCTGTTTTTT.

The chain joins TRBV12-3 or TRBV12-4 to TRBJ1-5; D not certain. Trimming left V 0 bases short and J 4 bases short, with 10 bases between. CDR3 length equals 15 residues. CDR3 coding DNA: TGTGCCAGCAGTTTAGCTGAGGGCCAGAATCAGCCCCAGCATTTT. Encoded protein: CASSLAEGQNQPQHF.

This clonotype came up a few times. This sequence joins TRBV18 and TRBJ2-7; D unclear. V shed 5 bases and J shed 6 bases, with 14 bases lying between them. This CDR3 has 13 residues. The germline gives CDR1 KGHSH, CDR2 LQKENI. CDR3 loop: CASSATRSGEQYF. CDR3 in DNA: TGTGCCAGCTCAGCTACCAGGTCTGGCGAGCAGTACTTC.

This clonotype was observed a few times. V and J are TRBV4-3 and TRBJ1-5; no definite D call. The CDR3 length is 16 residues. V lost 0 bases, J lost 1 base, and 10 bases lay in between. Germline-derived CDR1 and CDR2 are LGHNA and YSLEER. CDR3 region: CASSQDWRPSNQPQHF. The CDR3 DNA reads as TGCGCCAGCAGCCAAGATTGGAGGCCAAGCAATCAGCCCCAGCATTTT.

There are a few counts of this clonotype. This rearrangement joins TRBV2 to TRBJ2-7; D not certain. The CDR3 runs 13 residues. Trimming left V 2 bases short and J 1 base short, with 6 bases between. CDR1 is SNHLY and CDR2 is FYNNEI in the germline V gene. The CDR3 is CASSERFSYEQYF. The DNA for the CDR3 is TGTGCCAGCAGTGAACGTTTTTCCTACGAGCAGTACTTC.

This clonotype has only a few counts. The chain uses TRBV28 and TRBJ1-6; 7 nucleotides agree with TRBD1. The CDR3 consists of 14 residues. The J segment lost 6 bases and the V segment lost 6 bases, leaving 5 bases of the junction unmatched. Per the germline V gene, CDR1 is MDHEN and CDR2 is SYDVKM. In DNA form, the CDR3 reads TGTGCCAGCAGCCGGGACAGATTTAATTCACCCCTCCACTTT. Protein product: CASSRDRFNSPLHF. The variable domain in full, with the rest retrieved from reference TRBV28 and TRBJ1-6, is DVKVTQSSRYLVKRTGEKVFLECVQDMDHENMFWYRQDPGLGLRLIYFSYDVKMKEKGDIPEGYSVSREKKERFSLILESASTNQTSMYLCASSRDRFNSPLHFGNGTRLTVT.

This clonotype was seen more than once but under ten times. The chain recombines TRBV6-6 with TRBJ2-7; 9 bases fit TRBD1. The CDR3 runs to 13 residues. The germline V gene encodes CDR1 MNHNY and CDR2 SVGAGI (reference sequence). With V trimmed by 6 bases and J by 3 bases, 3 bases remained unmatched. The CDR3 nucleotides are TGTGCCAGCAGGATGGGACAGGGCTACGAGCAGTACTTC. Amino acids: CASRMGQGYEQYF.

The chain couples TRBV28 to TRBJ2-1; weak D call: TRBD2 (6 bases). V lost 6 bases, J lost 9 bases, and 21 bases lay in between. The CDR3 runs to 15 residues. Germline CDR1 is MDHEN and CDR2 is SYDVKM. The CDR3 reads CASSTGTRPWAEQFF. Here the CDR3 DNA reads TGTGCCAGCAGCACCGGGACTCGGCCCTGGGCTGAGCAGTTCTTC.

The sample holds a few counts of this clonotype. This rearrangement joins TRBV7-9 to TRBJ2-5; no reliable D call. CDR3 length: 16 residues. V was shortened by 4 bases and J by 0 bases, with 15 bases between the two germline ends. Per germline, CDR1 SEHNR and CDR2 FQNEAQ (reference sequence). The CDR3 is CASSWTGFQYQETQYF. The CDR3 DNA reads TGTGCCAGCAGCTGGACGGGCTTTCAGTACCAAGAGACCCAGTACTTC.

This clonotype was detected a few times. V usage is TRBV6-2 or TRBV6-3 and J usage is TRBJ2-1; either TRBD1 or TRBD2 may supply D (5 bases each). Germline CDR1 MNHEY, CDR2 SVGEGT. The length of the CDR3 is 13 residues. The germline V and J ends were trimmed by 6 bases and 10 bases, with 16 bases remaining between them. DNA for the CDR3: TGTGCCAGCAGCTCCGGGACCACGGGCGAGCAGTTCTTC. This sequence encodes CASSSGTTGEQFF.

This clonotype was detected only a few times. The V call is TRBV27, the J call TRBJ2-3; TRBD1 matches at 9 bases. Germline V gene lookup returns CDR1 MNHEY and CDR2 SMNVEV (reference sequence). J gave up 2 bases and V 7 bases, and 13 bases lay outside the gene matches. The CDR3 consists of 17 residues. The CDR3 DNA sequence: TGTGCCAGCAAGTCTCAGGGGACAGGGAGGGTCACAGATACGCAGTATTTT. Its protein is CASKSQGTGRVTDTQYF.

This clonotype was found many times. V usage is TRBV5-5 and J usage is TRBJ2-2; D unclear. The CDR3 consists of 15 residues. Germline V CDR1 and CDR2: SGHKS, YYEKEE (reference sequence). The V end lost 4 bases, the J end lost 0 bases, and 10 bases lay between the germline ends. The CDR3 nucleotides are TGTGCCAGCAGCCCTTGGGGTGCGAACACCGGGGAGCTGTTTTTT. The encoded protein is CASSPWGANTGELFF.

The gene calls are TRBV10-3 and TRBJ2-5; the D gene is possibly TRBD1 (6 bases). Trimming left V 0 bases short and J 4 bases short, with 24 bases between. CDR1 is ENHRY and CDR2 is SYGVKD in the germline V gene. The CDR3 has 19 residues. This chain's CDR3 is CAISESSLGGPFPRETQYF. For the CDR3, the DNA is TGTGCCATCAGTGAGTCGTCTCTTGGGGGCCCTTTCCCCAGAGAGACCCAGTACTTC.

The V gene is TRBV20-1, the J gene TRBJ2-7; D is perhaps TRBD1 (5 bases). Germline V lookup: CDR1 DFQATT, CDR2 SNEGSKA (reference sequence). Trimming removed 1 base at V and 6 bases at J, with 19 bases between. The CDR3 contains 15 residues. Here the CDR3 reads CSARVARDVSGEQYF. For the CDR3, the DNA is TGCAGTGCTAGAGTTGCCAGGGATGTGAGTGGCGAGCAGTACTTC.

This clonotype has at least ten counts. CDR3 nucleotide sequence: TGCGCCAGCAGCCTATCGCCCCGGTGGGATACCGGGGAGCTGTTTTTT. Translating it yields CASSLSPRWDTGELFF. This chain joins TRBV4-1 and TRBJ2-2; D ambiguous. Germline V CDR1 and CDR2: MGHRA, YSYEKL. The V and J ends lost 4 bases and 5 bases respectively, with 17 bases between them. The CDR3 sequence is 16 residues long.

This clonotype appeared a few times. V gene TRBV27 combines with J gene TRBJ2-6; no reliable D call. This CDR3 has 18 residues. CDR1 and CDR2 from the germline V gene are MNHEY and SMNVEV (reference sequence). Deletions cut 2 bases from V and 4 bases from J, with 18 bases between. CDR3 protein: CASSLPTQLGTGANVLTF. CDR3 nucleotides: TGTGCCAGCAGTTTACCTACCCAACTGGGTACGGGGGCCAACGTCCTGACTTTC.